Below, 18 T cell receptor beta chains from the same sample are listed, as sequenced in a study of T cell responses to AZD1222 COVID-19 vaccine. Produced via immunoSEQ multiplex PCR; TCRdb's table is partial and in-frame only. The sample gives roughly 160,000 clones, roughly 92% of which show up once; around 1.5% is in the top ten. The material sequenced was peripheral blood, taken on day 0 of AZD1222 vaccination. The receptors derive from an adult in good health.

J is TRBJ1-1 and V is TRBV10-1, with 7 bases that match TRBD1. The CDR3 runs 13 residues. Germline values: CDR1 WNHNN, CDR2 SYGVQD (reference sequence). After removal of 6 bases from V and 0 bases from J, the junction contained 1 base not matched to a gene. CDR3 region: CASSGQVNTEAFF. CDR3 in DNA: TGCGCCAGCAGCGGACAGGTGAACACTGAAGCTTTCTTT.

The chain recombines TRBV11-2 with TRBJ2-5, with D possibly being TRBD1 (6 bases). In germline, CDR1 is SGHAT, CDR2 FQNNGV. This CDR3 is 16 amino acids long. V lost 2 bases, J lost 4 bases, and 17 bases lay in between. In DNA form, the CDR3 reads TGTGCCAGCAGCTTATACACCAGGGGTTTTTTAGAGACCCAGTACTTC. Translating gives CASSLYTRGFLETQYF.

The rearrangement uses TRBV27 and TRBJ2-3; D gene unclear. V shed 8 bases and J shed 1 base, with 13 bases lying between them. CDR1 is MNHEY and CDR2 is SMNVEV in the germline V gene (reference sequence). This CDR3 is 14 amino acids long. The CDR3 region is CASSPFVGTDTQYF. DNA for the CDR3: TGTGCCAGCTCCCCCTTCGTGGGCACAGATACGCAGTATTTT.

The gene calls are TRBV5-6 and TRBJ2-3, with 9 nucleotides matching TRBD2. Losses at the gene ends were 2 bases for V and 2 bases for J; bases not matched to a gene: 12. The CDR3 extends over 18 amino acids. Germline assignment: CDR1 SGHDT and CDR2 YYEEEE. The CDR3 DNA reads as TGTGCCAGCAGCTTTATGTTAGCGGGAGTGCATGACACAGATACGCAGTATTTT. Its translation: CASSFMLAGVHDTDTQYF.

The chain employs TRBV29-1 and TRBJ1-3, with D hard to call. The CDR3 extends over 13 amino acids. Trimming took off 3 bases at V and 0 bases at J, with 6 bases between the two ends. The germline V gene encodes CDR1 SQVTM and CDR2 ANQGSEA. DNA of the CDR3: TGCAGCGTTGACACGCACTCTGGAAACACCATATATTTT. Translation gives CSVDTHSGNTIYF.

CDR3 in DNA: TGTGCCAGTAGTCGATCGACAGGGGGAGCCTATGGCTACACCTTC. This sequence encodes CASSRSTGGAYGYTF. The rearrangement links TRBV19 to TRBJ1-2, with 9 bases fitting TRBD1. J gave up 4 bases and V 5 bases, and 8 bases lay outside the gene matches. This CDR3 has 15 residues. In germline, CDR1 is LNHDA, CDR2 SQIVND (reference sequence).

The chain employs TRBV7-3 and TRBJ1-1; possible D gene TRBD1, 5 bases. V was pared by 5 bases and J by 5 bases, with 15 bases between. The CDR3 has 14 residues. Germline CDR1 is SGHTA and CDR2 is FQGTGA. The chain's CDR3 is CASSLQGGRTEAFF. Written as DNA, the CDR3 is TGTGCCAGCAGCCTCCAGGGCGGAAGGACTGAAGCTTTCTTT.

The gene calls are TRBV6-5 and TRBJ2-1, with TRBD2 as a possible D gene (7 bases). CDR3 size: 15 residues. V was pared by 7 bases and J by 6 bases, with 19 bases between. The V gene's germline CDR1 is MNHEY and CDR2 SVGAGI. The CDR3 region has the DNA TGTGCCAGCACCTTGAGTAGGGGGGGCGGCAATGAGCAGTTCTTC. Translated, it gives CASTLSRGGGNEQFF.

The chain has TRBV19 and TRBJ2-3; TRBD2 might be the D (7 bases). Germline loops: CDR1 LNHDA, CDR2 SQIVND (reference sequence). The CDR3 spans 19 residues. Trimming left V 5 bases short and J 2 bases short, with 26 bases between. CDR3 DNA sequence: TGTGCCAGTAGTCCCGGGGTCCTTAAGAGGGGGGGCCACACAGATACGCAGTATTTT. Its translation is CASSPGVLKRGGHTDTQYF.

V usage is TRBV6-5 and J usage is TRBJ2-7; TRBD1 matches 9 bases. The V and J ends lost 2 bases and 3 bases, in that order; junction bases with no gene match: 5. Germline V CDR1 and CDR2: MNHEY, SVGAGI. The CDR3 sequence is 15 residues long. CDR3 DNA sequence: TGTGCCAGCAGTTACCGGGGACAGGGTATCTACGAGCAGTACTTC. Its protein is CASSYRGQGIYEQYF.

The chain recombines TRBV12-3 or TRBV12-4 with TRBJ2-7, with no clear D. This CDR3 spans 12 amino acids. V lost 4 bases and J lost 9, with 13 bases in between. DNA for the CDR3: TGTGCCAGCAGTTCTACACCTTTGGTGCAGTACTTC. Its protein product is CASSSTPLVQYF.

The chain uses TRBV11-2 and TRBJ1-5, with TRBD1 matching 8 bases. Germline CDR1 is SGHAT and CDR2 is FQNNGV. V shed 1 base and J 7 bases; nucleotides not matched to a gene: 6. The CDR3 contains 15 residues. CDR3 loop: CASSLGQGAGQPQHF. The CDR3 DNA reads TGTGCCAGCAGCTTAGGGCAGGGGGCTGGACAGCCCCAGCATTTT. Together with reference TRBV11-2 and TRBJ1-5, the CDR3 gives the full variable domain: EAGVAQSPRYKIIEKRQSVAFWCNPISGHATLYWYQQILGQGPKLLIQFQNNGVVDDSQLPKDRFSAERLKGVDSTLKIQPAKLEDSAVYLCASSLGQGAGQPQHFGDGTRLSIL.

The gene calls are TRBV7-2 and TRBJ2-5, with a tentative D call TRBD2 (6 bases). There are 13 residues in the CDR3. Germline V CDR1 and CDR2: SGHTA, FQGNSA. V shed 2 bases and J shed 5 bases, with 9 bases lying between them. CDR3 sequence reads: CASSLWEEETQYF. For the CDR3, the DNA is TGTGCCAGCAGCTTATGGGAGGAGGAGACCCAGTACTTC.

The chain joins TRBV3-1 (or the pseudogene TRBV3-2) to TRBJ1-2; D may be TRBD1 (5 bases). The CDR3 is 17 amino acids. CDR1 is LGHDT and CDR2 is YNNKEL in the germline V gene (reference sequence). Between the trimmed V and J ends, which lost 1 base and 4 bases, there was a span of 19 bases. The CDR3 bases are TGTGCCAGCAGCCAAGGGCCTCTGGGGGGAATGAGCTATGGCTACACCTTC. Translating it yields CASSQGPLGGMSYGYTF.

Of note for this clone: The same CDR3 is also encoded by other DNA sequences in this sample. The V gene is TRBV5-1, the J gene TRBJ2-1, with TRBD2 as a possible D gene (6 bases). Germline lookup yields CDR1 SGHRS and CDR2 YFSETQ. The CDR3 runs to 14 residues. V was shortened by 0 bases and J by 3 bases, with 7 bases between the two germline ends. CDR3 loop: CASSLAGDYNEQFF. The CDR3 region has the DNA TGCGCCAGCAGCTTGGCGGGGGACTACAATGAGCAGTTCTTC.

The chain has TRBV5-5 and TRBJ1-2; 9 nucleotides align to TRBD1. Germline values: CDR1 SGHKS, CDR2 YYEKEE (reference sequence). There are 14 residues in the CDR3. V lost 7 bases and J lost 1; bases outside the gene matches: 5. In DNA form, the CDR3 reads TGTGCCAGCGGAACAGGGGGCCTTAACTATGGCTACACCTTC. This encodes CASGTGGLNYGYTF.

This clone has a handful of counts. CDR3 loop: CATSDIPSAAGTPYNEQFF. In DNA, the CDR3 is TGTGCCACCAGTGATATCCCATCGGCGGCGGGAACTCCCTACAATGAGCAGTTCTTC. The genes are TRBV24-1 and TRBJ2-1, with a weak D call TRBD2 (6 bases). V lost 3 bases, J lost 2 bases, and 22 bases lay in between. This CDR3 has 19 amino acids. Germline values: CDR1 KGHDR, CDR2 SFDVKD.

J is TRBJ2-2 and V is TRBV4-3; either TRBD1 or TRBD2 may supply D (5 bases each). Germline CDR1 is LGHNA and CDR2 is YSLEER. The V end lost 1 base, the J end lost 0 bases, and 9 bases lay between the germline ends. The CDR3 totals 16 residues. The CDR3 loop reads CASSQAGTANTGELFF. The CDR3 bases are TGCGCCAGCAGCCAAGCCGGGACCGCGAACACCGGGGAGCTGTTTTTT.